This TCR beta chain appears in the sequencing data of a study of T cell changes during pregnancy in multiple sclerosis. Trimming removed 1 base at V and 5 bases at J, with 9 bases between. The CDR3 consists of 14 residues. The germline CDR1 and CDR2 sequences are MNHNS and SASEGT. Assay used: immunoSEQ multiplex PCR; TCRdb lists only in-frame clones, some missing. The sample consists of under 90,000 clones, around 92% of them appearing once. The table lists this clone with a count of one. J is TRBJ1-5 and V is TRBV6-1; a weak D match, TRBD1 (5 bases). The sample was peripheral blood, taken in the second trimester of pregnancy. This clonotype originated in a female donor in good health, enrolled as a control in a pregnancy study. The CDR3 DNA is TGTGCCAGCAGTGAAGGGGAGGGGCATCAGCCCCAGCATTTT. This encodes CASSEGEGHQPQHF.